This section outlines one TCR beta chain sequence together with its context. Its antigen is undetermined. These data originate in a study of T cells after yellow fever vaccination. CDR1 MNHNS and CDR2 SASEGT come from the germline V gene. This CDR3 has 14 amino acids. V dropped 7 bases and J dropped 0 bases, with 11 bases sitting between them. Universal primer sites and UMIs were introduced during 5'RACE template-switching synthesis of TCR cDNA. TCRdb independently ran MiXCR on the 5' RACE reads; one entry per CDR3 protein. The data show some 400,000 distinct CDR3 sequences, approximately 19% seen once. Points from the study as a whole: Researchers cautioned that FACS-sorted repertoires could harbor abundant clonotypes contaminating from the bulk population. Primary-vaccination clones mostly resurfaced post-booster (around 96% CD4, around 88% CD8). Relatively few clonotypes were ones that appeared in both CD4 and CD8 compartments.

The TCR comes from a young man who received the YFV17D yellow fever vaccine. This chain connects TRBV6-1 to TRBJ2-3; D unresolved. Sequencing used PBMCs, obtained before the yellow fever booster vaccination. CDR3 protein: CASKKDLSTDTQYF. The CDR3 bases are TGTGCCAGCAAAAAGGATTTGAGCACAGATACGCAGTATTTT.